The text below deals with one T cell receptor beta chain. This clonotype is classified as medium-sized (0.01 to 0.1%). The clone's antigen remains unknown. Base qualities are missing; no much larger clone stands one base away. This record belongs to a study of T cell repertoires in cytomegalovirus infection (dated by TCRdb to 2018 to 2020). With respect to the entire study: Donor HLA type was relevant to the analysis, as public TCR beta signatures indicated carriage of CMV infection together with the matching HLA type. Broad study findings and their caveats: In the ex vivo response, HLA-C-restricted CMV-specific TCR beta clonotypes were dominant, and in two of eight donors the single most frequent clonotype came from this HLA-C-restricted group. In both this cohort and an independent roughly 330-donor cohort, the cumulative frequency of public TCR beta family members distinguished carriers of CMV infection plus the relevant HLA type.

Its CDR3 holds 12 amino acids, cysteine through phenylalanine. Just CDR3 DNA is preserved here, 36 bases in frame from base 1. The CDR1 and CDR2 encoded by the germline V gene are SNHLY and FYNNEI. V gives up 4 bases and J gives up 7 bases, and the segment between their germline ends measures 8 bases. The sample was run on an Illumina HiSeq 1500. The raw public data were reprocessed by TCRdb itself: fastp quality trimming at Q25, MiXCR clonotype calling, in-frame beta chains only. All rows with the same CDR3 protein become a single entry with the most common DNA and genes. This sample is represented by almost 300,000 distinct CDR3 sequences; roughly a tenth of them were singletons. Clones ranked in the top ten supply approximately 2.4% of the sample.

Specimen: PBMCs. This sequence originates from a human donor in good health (CMV status not recorded). Some clones in this sample may be carry-over from other donors' samples. The V gene is TRBV2 and the J gene is TRBJ2-1; a tentative D match to TRBD2 spans 6 bases. The CDR3 region: CASSGLVNEQFF. The sequenced DNA: TGTGCCAGCAGTGGACTAGTAAATGAGCAGTTCTTC.